These 30 T cell receptor beta chains were all obtained from the same sample, sequenced in a study of T cells after posttransplantation cyclophosphamide. The assay was immunoSEQ multiplex PCR, and TCRdb's table has in-frame clones only and misses some. The sample lists fewer than 35,000 clones, roughly nine tenths seen once, with around 0.096% in the top ten. The naive gate required viable CD3+CD4+ or CD3+CD8+ cells with CCR7+CD45RA+CD45RO-CD95-CD27+CD28+ phenotype. The specimen sequenced was naive CD4+ T cells sorted from blood. The receptors were sampled from a man in his thirties or forties in good health and a related stem cell transplant donor.

The chain joins TRBV10-2 to TRBJ2-6; D is unresolved. The V end lost 4 bases, the J end lost 3 bases, and 7 bases lay between the germline ends. Germline V gives CDR1 WSHSY, CDR2 SAAADI. The CDR3 sequence is 14 residues long. The CDR3 region is CASSGGFGANVLTF. CDR3 sequence (DNA): TGCGCCAGCAGTGGAGGCTTTGGGGCCAACGTCCTGACTTTC.

This clone was counted a single time. The V gene is TRBV5-1, the J gene TRBJ1-1, with 7 bases matching TRBD1. The CDR3 extends over 16 amino acids. In germline, CDR1 is SGHRS, CDR2 YFSETQ. V shed 0 bases, J shed 5 bases, and the junction held 10 bases outside the gene matches. Written as DNA, the CDR3 is TGCGCCAGCAGCTTGGCCGAAAGGACAGGTAGGACTGAAGCTTTCTTT. Its protein product is CASSLAERTGRTEAFF.

The V call is TRBV5-8, the J call TRBJ1-1, with D maybe TRBD1 (6 bases). This CDR3 contains 15 residues. The V gene lost 2 bases and the J gene lost 0 bases, with 11 bases spanning the gap. Germline CDR1 and CDR2: SGHTS and YDEGEE. Written as DNA, the CDR3 is TGTGCCAGCAGCTTTTGGCAGGGGTTGAACACTGAAGCTTTCTTT. Its protein is CASSFWQGLNTEAFF.

In DNA form, the CDR3 reads TGTGCCAGCAGTTTCGGCGGGGGATTATACAATGAGCAGTTCTTC. This translates into CASSFGGGLYNEQFF. The chain is built from TRBV27 and TRBJ2-1, with 7 bases fitting TRBD2. V gave up 3 bases and J gave up 4 bases; unmatched junction bases: 6. The CDR3 covers 15 residues. CDR1 is MNHEY and CDR2 is SMNVEV in the germline V gene (reference sequence).

The V and J genes are TRBV7-3 and TRBJ1-2, with 11 bases aligning to TRBD1. The CDR3 runs 14 residues. V was clipped by 5 bases and J by 7 bases; unmatched bases: 6. Germline V gene data show CDR1 as SGHTA and CDR2 as FQGTGA. The CDR3 protein is CASSPSGTGGGYTF. CDR3 nucleotides: TGTGCCAGCAGCCCATCCGGGACAGGGGGTGGCTACACCTTC.

J is TRBJ2-3 and V is TRBV27; D gene uncertain. The CDR3 length is 13 residues. Trimming took 2 bases from V and 3 from J, leaving 6 bases between them. CDR1 and CDR2 (germline): MNHEY, SMNVEV (reference sequence). The CDR3 reads CASSLGGTDTQYF. The CDR3 nucleotides are TGTGCCAGCAGTTTAGGCGGAACAGATACGCAGTATTTT.

The table lists this clone with a count of one. The chain carries TRBV14 and TRBJ1-1, with unresolved D. Germline loops: CDR1 SGHDN, CDR2 FVKESK. Trimming removed 2 bases from V and 4 bases from J, with 8 bases in between. The CDR3 runs to 13 residues. CDR3 DNA: TGTGCCAGCAGCCAAACACGGGGCACTGAAGCTTTCTTT. This codes for CASSQTRGTEAFF.

The chain employs TRBV6-5 and TRBJ1-6; 8 nucleotides align to TRBD1. This CDR3 spans 14 amino acids. Trimming at V came to 6 bases and at J to 7 bases, leaving 5 bases not matched to a gene. CDR1 is MNHEY, CDR2 SVGAGI, per germline. CDR3 nucleotides: TGTGCCAGCAGCAGGGGGCCAAGGAATTCACCCCTCCACTTT. Translated, it gives CASSRGPRNSPLHF.

CDR3 loop: CASSLAGGGLPFDTQYF. CDR3 nucleotide sequence: TGCGCCAGCAGCTTGGCCGGGGGGGGCCTTCCCTTCGATACGCAGTATTTT. The chain recombines TRBV5-1 with TRBJ2-3, with 8 nucleotides matching TRBD2. The CDR3 is made up of 17 amino acids. Germline V gene data show CDR1 as SGHRS and CDR2 as YFSETQ. After removal of 0 bases from V and 6 bases from J, the junction contained 12 bases not matched to a gene. The full variable domain, with the rest looked up from reference TRBV5-1 and TRBJ2-3, is KAGVTQTPRYLIKTRGQQVTLSCSPISGHRSVSWYQQTPGQGLQFLFEYFSETQRNKGNFPGRFSGRQFSNSRSEMNVSTLELGDSALYLCASSLAGGGLPFDTQYFGPGTRLTVL.

The chain couples TRBV9 to TRBJ1-5; no firm D call. V gave up 0 bases and J gave up 4 bases, with 11 bases separating them. Per the germline V gene, CDR1 is SGDLS and CDR2 is YYNGEE. The CDR3 is 15 residues long. The CDR3 loop reads CASSVGSQINQPQHF. The CDR3 DNA sequence: TGTGCCAGCAGCGTAGGATCACAGATTAATCAGCCCCAGCATTTT.

The chain links TRBV10-3 to TRBJ2-5; no reliable D call. The V and J ends lost 3 bases and 4 bases respectively, with 6 bases between them. This CDR3 has 12 residues. Looked up from germline, CDR1 is ENHRY and CDR2 is SYGVKD. The CDR3 loop reads CAISELAETQYF. The CDR3, as DNA: TGTGCCATCAGTGAATTAGCAGAGACCCAGTACTTC.

The gene calls are TRBV18 and TRBJ2-5; 7 bases match TRBD1. This CDR3 region has 14 residues. The V gene's germline CDR1 is KGHSH and CDR2 LQKENI. The trim removed 5 bases at V and 2 bases at J, leaving 5 bases unmatched. The CDR3 reads CASSLLGQQETQYF. In DNA, the CDR3 is TGTGCCAGCTCATTATTGGGACAGCAAGAGACCCAGTACTTC. The whole variable domain, remainder taken from reference TRBV18 and TRBJ2-5, is NAGVMQNPRHLVRRRGQEARLRCSPMKGHSHVYWYRQLPEEGLKFMVYLQKENIIDESGMPKERFSAEFPKEGPSILRIQQVVRGDSAAYFCASSLLGQQETQYFGPGTRLLVL.

CDR3: CATMGQGGNIQYF. The CDR3 nucleotides read TGTGCCACCATGGGACAGGGAGGAAACATTCAGTACTTC. The rearrangement joins TRBV5-4 to TRBJ2-4, with 9 positions matching TRBD1. Germline CDR1 and CDR2: SGHNT and YYREEE (reference sequence). V dropped 9 bases and J dropped 6; count of bases not matched to a gene: 7. The CDR3 consists of 13 residues.

The rearrangement joins TRBV6-5 to TRBJ1-1, with D hard to call. Trimming removed 8 bases at V and 5 bases at J, with 15 bases between. The CDR3 loop spans 13 amino acids. The germline V gene encodes CDR1 MNHEY and CDR2 SVGAGI. CDR3 nucleotide sequence: TGTGCCAGCGTAGAATCTGGAGGAACTGAAGCTTTCTTT. Protein product: CASVESGGTEAFF.

The V call is TRBV5-1, the J call TRBJ1-6; 8 nucleotides agree with TRBD1. CDR1 SGHRS and CDR2 YFSETQ come from the germline V gene. The CDR3 loop spans 16 amino acids. Trimming took 4 bases from V and 7 from J; bases not matched to a gene: 10. This chain's CDR3 is CASSTLLGQGNSPLHF. CDR3 bases: TGCGCCAGCAGCACCCTCCTCGGACAGGGCAATTCACCCCTCCACTTT.

This clone was recorded a few times. This chain joins TRBV14 and TRBJ1-4, with D tentatively TRBD1 (5 bases). V dropped 1 base and J dropped 5 bases, with 11 bases sitting between them. Germline CDR1 is SGHDN and CDR2 is FVKESK. The CDR3 runs 15 residues. The CDR3: CASSQGARVNEKLFF. The CDR3 bases are TGTGCCAGCAGCCAAGGGGCCAGGGTAAATGAAAAACTGTTTTTT. The complete variable domain, with remaining parts taken from reference TRBV14 and TRBJ1-4, reads EAGVTQFPSHSVIEKGQTVTLRCDPISGHDNLYWYRRVMGKEIKFLLHFVKESKQDESGMPNNRFLAERTGGTYSTLKVQPAELEDSGVYFCASSQGARVNEKLFFGSGTQLSVL.

The rearrangement links TRBV6-5 to TRBJ1-2; D gene ambiguous. The CDR3 is 13 amino acids. Between the trimmed V and J ends, which lost 5 bases and 3 bases, there was a span of 10 bases. Germline V gives CDR1 MNHEY, CDR2 SVGAGI. CDR3 amino acids: CASSRTRHYGYTF. CDR3 DNA: TGTGCCAGCAGTCGGACTCGGCACTATGGCTACACCTTC.

This clone was detected once. This sequence joins TRBV28 and TRBJ2-7; D not certain. This CDR3 is 12 amino acids long. Germline CDR1 is MDHEN and CDR2 is SYDVKM. Trimming shortened V by 7 bases and J by 6 bases, and 13 bases separated the two germline ends. CDR3: CASIRQPGEQYF. The CDR3 nucleotides read TGTGCCAGCATCCGTCAGCCAGGCGAGCAGTACTTC.

This clone appeared a few times. The DNA for the CDR3 is TGTGCCAGCAGCGGCGGATTCGGCAGGGGAGAGCCCCAGCATTTT. Translation gives CASSGGFGRGEPQHF. The chain couples TRBV2 to TRBJ1-5; possible D gene TRBD1, 6 bases. CDR1 SNHLY and CDR2 FYNNEI come from the germline V gene. V dropped 6 bases and J dropped 8 bases, with 20 bases sitting between them. This CDR3 is built from 15 residues.

V and J are TRBV19 and TRBJ1-5; D might be TRBD1 (6 bases). Germline V gene data show CDR1 as LNHDA and CDR2 as SQIVND (reference sequence). The CDR3 has 15 residues. V gave up 5 bases and J gave up 4 bases, with 15 bases separating them. This CDR3 reads CASSPSDRPNQPQHF. The CDR3 DNA reads TGTGCCAGTAGTCCAAGTGACAGGCCAAATCAGCCCCAGCATTTT.

The rearrangement uses TRBV7-2 and TRBJ2-7, with 9 nucleotides matching TRBD1. This CDR3 has 16 amino acids. Germline V gene data show CDR1 as SGHTA and CDR2 as FQGNSA. With 5 bases clipped from V and 3 bases from J, the junction kept 11 bases outside the gene matches. The CDR3 sequence is CASSLQGGQGYYEQYF. The CDR3 nucleotides read TGTGCCAGCAGCCTCCAGGGGGGACAGGGTTACTACGAGCAGTACTTC.

This clone occurred a few times. The chain combines TRBV5-6 with TRBJ1-2, with TRBD1 identical over 9 bases. The length of the CDR3 is 15 residues. V gave up 4 bases and J gave up 4 bases; unmatched junction bases: 8. Germline V CDR1 and CDR2: SGHDT, YYEEEE. CDR3 protein: CASSIPGTGLYGYTF. For the CDR3, the DNA is TGTGCCAGCAGCATTCCCGGGACAGGGCTCTATGGCTACACCTTC.

As DNA, the CDR3 is TGTGCCAGCTCACCCCGGTACCAAGAGACCCAGTACTTC. Protein: CASSPRYQETQYF. The chain links TRBV18 to TRBJ2-5; D remains ambiguous. Between the trimmed V and J ends, which lost 3 bases and 0 bases, there was a span of 5 bases. Germline V gene data show CDR1 as KGHSH and CDR2 as LQKENI. The CDR3 has 13 amino acids.

This chain's CDR3 is CASRPTGAVYGYTF. The CDR3 bases are TGCGCCAGCAGACCTACAGGGGCTGTCTATGGCTACACCTTC. The chain is built from TRBV5-1 and TRBJ1-2, with 7 bases aligning to TRBD1. V trimming: 5 bases; J trimming: 4 bases; junction bases outside the gene matches: 8. The CDR3 totals 14 residues. Germline V lookup: CDR1 SGHRS, CDR2 YFSETQ.

This chain uses TRBV18 with TRBJ2-7, with D unclear. V gave up 3 bases and J gave up 1 base, with 10 bases separating them. Germline assignment: CDR1 KGHSH and CDR2 LQKENI. This CDR3 is 14 amino acids long. The DNA of the CDR3 is TGTGCCAGCTCACCCTCCCCCCTTTCCTACGAGCAGTACTTC. This encodes CASSPSPLSYEQYF.

This clone came up a few times. V and J are TRBV6-6 and TRBJ1-6, with 9 bases lining up with TRBD1. The V gene end was trimmed by 6 bases and the J gene end by 9 bases; junction bases not matched to a gene: 6. This CDR3 has 14 amino acids. Germline V lookup: CDR1 MNHNY, CDR2 SVGAGI (reference sequence). DNA of the CDR3: TGTGCCAGCAGCCAGGGACAGGGTGGTTCACCCCTCCACTTT. It translates to CASSQGQGGSPLHF.

The chain joins TRBV2 to TRBJ2-5, with a weak D call TRBD1 (7 bases). CDR3 size: 14 residues. The germline V gene encodes CDR1 SNHLY and CDR2 FYNNEI. Trimming left V 6 bases short and J 1 base short, with 12 bases between. CDR3 nucleotides: TGTGCCAGCAGGGCGGGACAGCTCCAAGAGACCCAGTACTTC. Protein product: CASRAGQLQETQYF. The entire variable domain, with the rest obtained from reference TRBV2 and TRBJ2-5, is as follows: EPEVTQTPSHQVTQMGQEVILRCVPISNHLYFYWYRQILGQKVEFLVSFYNNEISEKSEIFDDQFSVERPDGSNFTLKIRSTKLEDSAMYFCASRAGQLQETQYFGPGTRLLVL.

This clone showed up just once. The rearrangement uses TRBV13 and TRBJ2-5; D is ambiguous. This CDR3 comprises 15 residues. V was cut by 1 base and J by 2 bases, with 11 bases left in between. The V gene's germline CDR1 is PRHDT and CDR2 FYEKMQ (reference sequence). The CDR3 sequence: CASSLAGSSQETQYF. CDR3 sequence (DNA): TGTGCCAGCAGCTTAGCCGGGTCCTCGCAAGAGACCCAGTACTTC.

CDR3 nucleotides: TGCGCCAGCAGCCAAGTGACGGGGAGGAATGAGCAGTTCTTC. Encoded protein: CASSQVTGRNEQFF. The gene calls are TRBV4-1 and TRBJ2-1; weak D call: TRBD2 (6 bases). The CDR3 covers 14 residues. Trimming took 1 base from V and 7 from J, leaving 11 bases between them. The germline CDR1 and CDR2 sequences are MGHRA and YSYEKL.

The J gene is TRBJ1-6, the V gene TRBV6-5; TRBD1 matches at 7 bases. V shed 0 bases, J shed 8 bases, and the junction held 7 bases outside the gene matches. The CDR3 extends over 16 amino acids. Germline V gene sequence: CDR1 MNHEY, CDR2 SVGAGI. This CDR3 reads CASSYSQGPRDSPLHF. The CDR3 nucleotides are TGTGCCAGCAGTTACTCACAGGGGCCAAGGGATTCACCCCTCCACTTT.